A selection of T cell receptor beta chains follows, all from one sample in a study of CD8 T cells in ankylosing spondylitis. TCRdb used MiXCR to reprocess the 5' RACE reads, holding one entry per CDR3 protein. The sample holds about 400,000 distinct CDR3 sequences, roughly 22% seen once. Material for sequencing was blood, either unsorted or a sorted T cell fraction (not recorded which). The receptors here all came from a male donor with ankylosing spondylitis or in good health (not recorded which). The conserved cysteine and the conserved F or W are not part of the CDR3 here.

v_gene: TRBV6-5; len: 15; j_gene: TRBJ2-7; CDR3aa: ASSYSKARRGVYEQY
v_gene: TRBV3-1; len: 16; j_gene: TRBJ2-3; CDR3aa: ASSQGWLRGARQDTQY
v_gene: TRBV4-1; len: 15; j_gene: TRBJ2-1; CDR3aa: ASSQELRLGPQNEQF
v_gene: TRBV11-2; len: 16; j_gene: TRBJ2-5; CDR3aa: ASSYPGGHLIYQETQY
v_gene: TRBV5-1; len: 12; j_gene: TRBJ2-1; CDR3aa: ASSLEGIYNEQF
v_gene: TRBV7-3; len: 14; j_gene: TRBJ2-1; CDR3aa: ASSLGAGGRHNEQF
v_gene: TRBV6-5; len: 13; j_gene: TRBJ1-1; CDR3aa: ASSLSDGRNTEAF
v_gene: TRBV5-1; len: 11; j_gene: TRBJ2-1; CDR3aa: ASSLEVPYEQF
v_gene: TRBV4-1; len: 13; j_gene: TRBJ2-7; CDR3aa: ASSQDRDRVYEQY
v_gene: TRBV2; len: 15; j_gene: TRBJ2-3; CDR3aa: ASSEARAAGGPDTQY
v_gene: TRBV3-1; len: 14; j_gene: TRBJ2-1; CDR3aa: ASSHPSGGGHNEQF
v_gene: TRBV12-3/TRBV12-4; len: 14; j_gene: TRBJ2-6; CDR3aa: ACHGQGDSGANVLT
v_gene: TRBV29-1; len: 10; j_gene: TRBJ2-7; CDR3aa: SARTGDYEQY
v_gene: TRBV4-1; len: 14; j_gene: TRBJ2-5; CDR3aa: ASSQDRGTLQETQY
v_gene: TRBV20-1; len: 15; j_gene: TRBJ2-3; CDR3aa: SARELGAGAPHDTQY
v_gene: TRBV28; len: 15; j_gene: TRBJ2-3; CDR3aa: ASSFRGAGASTDTQY
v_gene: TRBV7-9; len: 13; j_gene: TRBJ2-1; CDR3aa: ASSHAGGSDNEQF
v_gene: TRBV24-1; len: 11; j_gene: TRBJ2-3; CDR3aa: ATSDIQEYTQY